The clone carrying this T cell receptor (beta chain) was recorded a few times. The target antigen is unknown. As the template, RNA transcripts were used to amplify TCR beta CDR3 regions. An opening RT-PCR round employed HTBI primers and preceded a second-round multiplex PCR. A single record per CDR3 protein comes from TCRdb applying MiXCR to the multiplex PCR reads. The sample contains 600,000 to 950,000 distinct CDR3 sequences, around 40% of which appear only once. CDR1 and CDR2 from the germline V gene are SGDLS and YYNGEE. The CDR3 extends over 14 amino acids. Between the trimmed V and J ends, which lost 4 bases and 5 bases, there was a span of 16 bases. The data are from a study of Graves' ophthalmopathy and Graves' hyperthyroidism. Whole-study context: Before any treatment was given, at initial diagnosis, peripheral blood was collected.

Study-wide results and limits: The authors also found most expanded thyroid clonotypes above 0.001 frequency in blood.

The source is an adult man with Graves' ophthalmopathy. The sample comprised peripheral blood. The rearrangement links TRBV9 to TRBJ2-7; maybe TRBD2 (6 bases). The DNA of the CDR3 is TGTGCCAGCAGCTTCCGGGACTCTCCGGACGAGCAGTACTTC. This gives the protein CASSFRDSPDEQYF.